This T cell receptor (beta chain) appears in the sequencing data of a study of cytomegalovirus exposure and HLA in healthy donors. Germline-derived CDR1 and CDR2 are SGHRS and YFSETQ. There are 14 residues in the CDR3. V lost 4 bases, J lost 2 bases, and 12 bases lay in between. Study findings and constraints: In vitro, a few CMV-associated chains proved specific for CMV antigens.

In the PCR, 60 Vbeta and 13 Jbeta primers were used. Sequenced by immunoSEQ multiplex PCR; TCRdb stores in-frame clones only, minus some. The table lists 150,000 to 180,000 clones, about 68% of them singletons, with approximately 2.3% in the top ten. A word on this clone: Its antigen is unknown. Other nucleotide sequences from this sample produce the same CDR3.

This clonotype was obtained from a man younger than 40 in good health and CMV-seronegative. The specimen sequenced was PBMCs. The chain employs TRBV5-1 and TRBJ1-1; D uncertain. DNA for the CDR3: TGCGCCAGCAGCCTAGACGGAGTAAACACTGAAGCTTTCTTT. Residues: CASSLDGVNTEAFF.